This TCR beta chain was recorded in a study of OX40 agonist ivuxolimab in advanced cancers. Regarding the study as a whole: Low normalized T-cell clonal expansion was additionally recorded for some nonresponders. Partial responders at 0.1-3.0 mg/kg had among the lowest clonal expansion.

V lost 6 bases and J 1 base, leaving 12 bases between the germline ends. The germline CDR1 and CDR2 sequences are MNHEY and SVGAGI. CDR3 size: 14 residues. Only in-frame clones appear in the TCRdb table, and some are missing; sequencing was by immunoSEQ multiplex PCR. This table holds some 55,000 clones, approximately 75% found once. As for this clone: As yet, its antigen is unknown.

The source is an adult with an advanced solid tumor such as melanoma, head and neck, liver or kidney cancer. This material consisted of CD4+ or CD8+ T cells sorted from blood, taken in a trial of the OX40 agonist ivuxolimab. The chain is built from TRBV6-5 and TRBJ1-1; a weak D match, TRBD1 (6 bases). CDR3 residues: CASSVGTPNTEAFF. The CDR3 DNA reads as TGTGCCAGCAGCGTAGGGACACCGAACACTGAAGCTTTCTTT.